The TCR beta chain under discussion was sequenced for a study of control samples from healthy donors and cancer patients. The CDR3 consists of 18 residues. Germline CDR1 is LGHNA and CDR2 is YNFKEQ. Trimming took 0 bases from V and 6 from J; bases not matched to a gene: 16. TCRdb keeps only in-frame clones here, not all; method: immunoSEQ multiplex PCR. The sample lists about 26,000 clones; 85% were seen once. The receptor's source is a woman aged 55-70 years with head and neck cancer. The sample consisted of PBMCs. The V and J genes are TRBV4-2 and TRBJ2-7; 8 bases align to TRBD2. The CDR3, as DNA: TGTGCCAGCAGCCAAGATGAGATTGCGGGGGGAAAAGAATCCGAGCAGTACTTC. Protein sequence: CASSQDEIAGGKESEQYF.